This T cell receptor (beta chain) was identified during a study of T cells in Graves' hyperthyroidism and ophthalmopathy. As for the study in general: Blood was drawn when the patient was first diagnosed and still untreated. Points from the study as a whole: Clonotypes that were expanded in thyroid above 0.001 mostly appeared in blood too. A model of 13 V-J features distinguished ophthalmopathy from stable hyperthyroidism.

RNA transcripts provided the source from which TCR beta CDR3 regions were amplified. A first-round RT-PCR of the TCR CDR3 used the HTBI primer set. TCRdb re-analysed the multiplex PCR reads in MiXCR, keeping a single row per CDR3 protein. This repertoire shows about 710,000 distinct CDR3 sequences, approximately 16% found once; its top ten account for around 8.1%. Trimming stripped 2 bases from V and 2 bases from J, with 8 bases between. The CDR3 has 15 residues. Germline CDR1 SGHRS, CDR2 YFSETQ. This clonotype was seen only a few times. Its antigen is undetermined. Clinicians diagnosed patients from clinical symptoms, serum thyroxine and TRAb, thyroid ultrasound and orbital computed tomography.

This clonotype was obtained from a man aged 18 to 30 with Graves' hyperthyroidism. Sequencing used blood. The rearrangement links TRBV5-1 to TRBJ2-6, with D possibly matching TRBD1 (5 bases). The DNA for the CDR3 is TGCGCCAGCAGCTTTACAGGTCCTGGGGCCAACGTCCTGACTTTC. Its protein is CASSFTGPGANVLTF. The complete variable domain, with remaining parts taken from reference TRBV5-1 and TRBJ2-6, reads KAGVTQTPRYLIKTRGQQVTLSCSPISGHRSVSWYQQTPGQGLQFLFEYFSETQRNKGNFPGRFSGRQFSNSRSEMNVSTLELGDSALYLCASSFTGPGANVLTFGAGSRLTVL.